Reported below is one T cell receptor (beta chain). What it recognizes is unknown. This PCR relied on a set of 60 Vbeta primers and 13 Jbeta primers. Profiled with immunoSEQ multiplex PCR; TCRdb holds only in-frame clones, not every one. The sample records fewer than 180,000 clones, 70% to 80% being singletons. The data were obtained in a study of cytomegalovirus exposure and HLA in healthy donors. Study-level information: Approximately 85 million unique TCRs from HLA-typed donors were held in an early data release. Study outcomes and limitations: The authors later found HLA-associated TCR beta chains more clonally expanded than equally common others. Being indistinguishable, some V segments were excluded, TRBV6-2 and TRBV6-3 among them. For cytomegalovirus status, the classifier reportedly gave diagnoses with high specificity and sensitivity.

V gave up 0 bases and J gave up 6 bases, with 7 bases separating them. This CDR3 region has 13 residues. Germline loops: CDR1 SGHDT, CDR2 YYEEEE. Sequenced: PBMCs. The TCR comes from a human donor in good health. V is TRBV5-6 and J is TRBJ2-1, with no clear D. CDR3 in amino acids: CASSLVRGNEQFF. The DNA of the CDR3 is TGTGCCAGCAGCTTGGTTCGCGGCAATGAGCAGTTCTTC. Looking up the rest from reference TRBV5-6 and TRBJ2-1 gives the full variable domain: DAGVTQSPTHLIKTRGQQVTLRCSPKSGHDTVSWYQQALGQGPQFIFQYYEEEERQRGNFPDRFSGHQFPNYSSELNVNALLLGDSALYLCASSLVRGNEQFFGPGTRLTVL.